This T cell receptor beta chain was obtained from a study of blood T cell repertoires in COVID-19. In the study overall: Samples representing acute and convalescent COVID-19 were sourced from the United States, Italy and Spain. Sample material is recorded as cDNA or gDNA derived from T cells, B-cell-depleted T cells, or PBMCs.

Under the authors' procedure: How many nucleated cells were present was estimated from reference gene primer amplification. Clones were sequenced by immunoSEQ multiplex PCR, and TCRdb holds only the in-frame ones, with some missing. V, J and clone size derive from that table, while D and trimming were established from the DNA sequence. The sample holds about 240,000 clones, around 86% seen once. The CDR3 has 14 residues. The ends were cut back, 2 bases at V and 4 bases at J, with 11 bases in the middle. The V gene's germline CDR1 is SEHNR and CDR2 FQNEAQ (reference sequence). Source material: peripheral blood. The chain has TRBV7-9 and TRBJ1-1; maybe TRBD1 (5 bases). The sequence was obtained from a woman between 70 and 85 years old with active or convalescent COVID-19. CDR3 residues: CASSLTGVTTEAFF. The DNA of the CDR3 is TGTGCCAGCAGCTTAACGGGGGTGACCACTGAAGCTTTCTTT. Full variable domain (outside the CDR3, taken from reference TRBV7-9 and TRBJ1-1): DTGVSQNPRHKITKRGQNVTFRCDPISEHNRLYWYRQTLGQGPEFLTYFQNEAQLEKSRLLSDRFSAERPKGSFSTLEIQRTEQGDSAMYLCASSLTGVTTEAFFGQGTRLTVV.